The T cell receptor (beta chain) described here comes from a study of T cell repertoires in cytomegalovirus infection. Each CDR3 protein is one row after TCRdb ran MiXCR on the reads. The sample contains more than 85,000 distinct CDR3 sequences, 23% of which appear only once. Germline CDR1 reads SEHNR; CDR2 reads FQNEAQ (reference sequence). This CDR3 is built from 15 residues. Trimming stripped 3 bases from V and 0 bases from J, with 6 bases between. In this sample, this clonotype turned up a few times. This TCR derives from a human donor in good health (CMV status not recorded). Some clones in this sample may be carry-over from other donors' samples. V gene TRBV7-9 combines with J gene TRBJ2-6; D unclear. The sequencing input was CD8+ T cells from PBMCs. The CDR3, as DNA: TGTGCCAGCAGCTTTTTGTCCTCTGGGGCCAACGTCCTGACTTTC. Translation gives CASSFLSSGANVLTF.